The present T cell receptor (beta chain) was sequenced within a study of preoperative IRX-2 immunotherapy in early breast cancer. Profiled with immunoSEQ multiplex PCR; TCRdb holds only in-frame clones, not every one. The data contain some 99,000 clones, roughly 89% of them singletons. The sample's treatment: preoperative locoregional IRX-2 cytokine immunotherapy. This sample comprised tumor tissue, obtained after IRX-2 immunotherapy. The receptor comes from a human donor with breast cancer.

For the CDR3, the DNA is TGTGCCACCACCCCTAGTACCGGGCACAACTACGAGCAGTACTTC. Encoded protein: CATTPSTGHNYEQYF. V and J are TRBV28 and TRBJ2-7; D is undetermined. Germline values: CDR1 MDHEN, CDR2 SYDVKM. CDR3 length: 15 amino acids. Trimming shortened V by 10 bases and J by 3 bases, and 22 bases separated the two germline ends.